This TCR beta chain was recorded in a study of blood T cell repertoires in COVID-19. Study as a whole: PBMCs, B-cell-depleted T cells, or T cells were the source of the cDNA or gDNA that made up the material.

In the source study's methods: Scientists estimated how many nucleated cells there were by amplifying reference gene primers. Here immunoSEQ multiplex PCR was the method, and the copy in TCRdb shows in-frame clones only, minus some. That table furnishes V, J and clone size, whereas the DNA furnished D and trimming. The table records about 150,000 clones, more than 70% of them present only once. The receptor comes from a woman aged 45-65 years with acute or convalescent COVID-19. Input material: peripheral blood.

This chain's CDR3 is CASRISGTGGDTQYF. The CDR3 DNA reads TGTGCCAGCAGAATCTCCGGGACAGGTGGAGATACGCAGTATTTT. The chain is built from TRBV6-6 and TRBJ2-3; 8 bases align to TRBD1. The CDR3 runs 15 residues. The germline V gene has CDR1 MNHNY and CDR2 SVGAGI (reference sequence). V shed 6 bases and J 5 bases; nucleotides not matched to a gene: 10.